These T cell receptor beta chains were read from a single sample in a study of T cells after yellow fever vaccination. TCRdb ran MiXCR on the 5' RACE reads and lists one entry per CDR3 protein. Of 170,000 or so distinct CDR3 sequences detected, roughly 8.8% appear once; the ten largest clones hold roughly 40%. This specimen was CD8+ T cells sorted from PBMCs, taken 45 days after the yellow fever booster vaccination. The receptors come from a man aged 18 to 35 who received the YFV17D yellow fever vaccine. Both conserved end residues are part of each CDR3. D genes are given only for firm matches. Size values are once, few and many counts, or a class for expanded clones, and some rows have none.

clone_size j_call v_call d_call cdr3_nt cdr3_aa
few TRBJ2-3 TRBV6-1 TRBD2 TGTGCCAGCACCGGACTAGAGGCAGATACGCAGTATTTT CASTGLEADTQYF
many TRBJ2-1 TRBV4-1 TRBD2 TGCGCCAGCAGCCATCTGGCGGGGGGGCGCAATGAGCAGTTCTTC CASSHLAGGRNEQFF
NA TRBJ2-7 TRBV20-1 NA TGCAGTGCTAGACCTACCAGCGAGCAGTACTTC CSARPTSEQYF
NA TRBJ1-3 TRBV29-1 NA TGCAGCGTCCTCCCGGGCTCTGGAAACACCATATATTTT CSVLPGSGNTIYF
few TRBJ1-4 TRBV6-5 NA TGTGCCAGCAGTTACTTTACCACCGGAGAAAAACTGTTTTTT CASSYFTTGEKLFF
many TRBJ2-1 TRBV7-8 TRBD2 TGTGCCAGCAGCTTCCGACTAGCGGGGGTCTACAATGAGCAGTTCTTC CASSFRLAGVYNEQFF
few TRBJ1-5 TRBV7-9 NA TGTGCCAGCAGCCCTACAGGGTACAATCAGCCCCAGCATTTT CASSPTGYNQPQHF
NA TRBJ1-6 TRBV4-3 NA TGCGCCAGCAGCCTCCTGGGGAATAATTCACCCCTCCACTTT CASSLLGNNSPLHF
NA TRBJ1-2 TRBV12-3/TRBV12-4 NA TGTGCCAGCAGTTTAGCCGGGGGACTTGATGGCTACACCTTC CASSLAGGLDGYTF
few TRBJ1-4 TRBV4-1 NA TGCGCCAGCAGCTCCGGACAGATTAATGAAAAACTGTTTTTT CASSSGQINEKLFF
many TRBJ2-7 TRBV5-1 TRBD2 TGCGCCAGCAGCCCCCCGGTTATAGCGGGATACTACGAGCAGTACTTC CASSPPVIAGYYEQYF
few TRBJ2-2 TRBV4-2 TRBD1 TGTGCCAGCAGCCATCCCGGGACAGGGATTGACACCGGGGAGCTGTTTTTT CASSHPGTGIDTGELFF
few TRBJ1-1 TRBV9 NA TGTGCCAGCAGCCCCGGGGGGCTCGGCACTGAAGCTTTCTTT CASSPGGLGTEAFF
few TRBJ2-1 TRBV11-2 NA TGTGCCAGCAGCCGCAGCGGTGATGAGCAGTTCTTC CASSRSGDEQFF
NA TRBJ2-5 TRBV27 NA TGTGCCAGCAGTTTCCAGGGGGGGAAAGAGACCCAGTACTTC CASSFQGGKETQYF
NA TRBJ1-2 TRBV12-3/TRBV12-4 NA TGTGCCAGCAGTCTAAATGGACCCGGTTGGTCTGGCTACACCTTC CASSLNGPGWSGYTF
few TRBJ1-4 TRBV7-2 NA TGTGCCAGCAGCTTAGAAGGGTCTAATGAAAAACTGTTTTTT CASSLEGSNEKLFF
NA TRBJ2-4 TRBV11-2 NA TGTGCCAGCAGCTTAGATGGAGGTTGGGGGGCCAAAAACATTCAGTACTTC CASSLDGGWGAKNIQYF
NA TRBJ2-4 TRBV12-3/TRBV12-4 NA TGTGCCAGCAGTTTGTATGGGGGGCTTCCCAAAAACATTCAGTACTTC CASSLYGGLPKNIQYF
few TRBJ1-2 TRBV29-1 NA TGCAGCGTTCGGGGGACCGGGCCGGCTGGCTACACCTTC CSVRGTGPAGYTF
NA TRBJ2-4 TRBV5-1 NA TGCGCCAGCAGCTTGGTCAGTAGGCTGGGAGGCAAAAACATTCAGTACTTC CASSLVSRLGGKNIQYF
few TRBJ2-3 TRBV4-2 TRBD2 TGTGCCAGCAGCCAGGCCGGGACTAGCCTTTCAGATACGCAGTATTTT CASSQAGTSLSDTQYF
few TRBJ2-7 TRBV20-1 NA TGCAGTGCTCGAGGGCAGACCTCCTACGAGCAGTACTTC CSARGQTSYEQYF
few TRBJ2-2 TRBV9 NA TGTGCCAGCAGCTTCTCGTCCGGGGAGCTGTTTTTT CASSFSSGELFF
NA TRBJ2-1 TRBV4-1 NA TGCGCCAGCAGCCAACTGGCGGGGGCTCCGTACAAGCAGTTCTTC CASSQLAGAPYKQFF
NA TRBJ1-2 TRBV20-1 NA TGCAGTGCTCACCGGACCTTTCAGTATAGCTATGGCTACACCTTC CSAHRTFQYSYGYTF
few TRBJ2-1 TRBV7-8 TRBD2 TGTGCCAGCAGCTTAGGGCCCCTAGCGGGGGCGGACAATGAGCAGTTCTTC CASSLGPLAGADNEQFF
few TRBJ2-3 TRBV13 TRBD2 TGTGCCAGCAGCGCGAGCGGGGGGGACACAGATACGCAGTATTTT CASSASGGDTDTQYF
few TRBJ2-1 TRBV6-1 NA TGTGCCGCTCCGGAGGGGCTGACCGACTCCTACAATGAGCAGTTCTTC CAAPEGLTDSYNEQFF
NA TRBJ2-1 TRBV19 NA TGTGCCAGTAGTATACCAAGGGACCTTGAGCAGTTCTTC CASSIPRDLEQFF
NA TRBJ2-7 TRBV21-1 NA TGTGCCAGCAGCGCAGGGACAGGGGGTATGTACGAGCAGTACTTC CASSAGTGGMYEQYF
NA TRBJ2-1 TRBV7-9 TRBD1 TGTGCCAGCCTACCCGGAGACAGGGAAAAGCGGGAGCAGTTCTTC CASLPGDREKREQFF
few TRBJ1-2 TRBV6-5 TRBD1 TGTGCCAGCGGCAGAGAGACAGGGGGCGAAGGGAACTATGGCTACACCTTC CASGRETGGEGNYGYTF
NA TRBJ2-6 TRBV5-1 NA TGCGCCAGCCGCGCGGGGAACTCTGGGGCCAACGTCCTGACTTTC CASRAGNSGANVLTF
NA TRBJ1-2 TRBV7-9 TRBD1 TGTGCCAGCCGCATGGAGGGGGCGCTGAACTATGGCTACACCTTC CASRMEGALNYGYTF
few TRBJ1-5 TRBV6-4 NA TGTGCCAGCAGTGAGGTCGAAAATCAGCCCCAGCATTTT CASSEVENQPQHF
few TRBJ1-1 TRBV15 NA TGTGCCACCAGCAGAGACCTAGGCCCATGGGGAGCTTTCTTT CATSRDLGPWGAFF
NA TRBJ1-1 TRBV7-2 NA TGTGCCAGCAGCTTAGAATCGAACACTGAAGCTTTCTTT CASSLESNTEAFF
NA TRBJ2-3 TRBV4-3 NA TGCGCCAGCAGCCAAGACGGGACCTCAAAAGATACGCAGTATTTT CASSQDGTSKDTQYF
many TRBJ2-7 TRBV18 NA TGTGCCAGCTCACGACCTGAGGACAGCTACGAGCAGTACTTC CASSRPEDSYEQYF
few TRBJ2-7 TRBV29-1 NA TGCAGCGTTCTACCCCACCCTGCGTCCTACGAGCAGTACTTC CSVLPHPASYEQYF
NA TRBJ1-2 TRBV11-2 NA TGTGCCAGCAGCCCAACCGGCGTAGGTTTACTCGACGTAGGCTATGGCTACACCTTC CASSPTGVGLLDVGYGYTF